This T cell receptor beta chain was recorded in a study of read filtering for tumor transcriptome and immune sequencing. For the study at large: DNase treatment preceded whole-transcriptome library preparation. RNA-seq yielded only about 75 to 1273 TCR reads, IR-seq about 4 to 11 million.

Germline CDR1 and CDR2: MNHEY and SMNVEV (reference sequence). V was pared by 0 bases and J by 2 bases, with 14 bases between. The CDR3 length is 17 residues. Molecular barcoded adaptors covering alpha/delta and beta/gamma chains were used on about 390 ng RNA. TCRdb processed the reads anew with MiXCR; each CDR3 protein has one entry. The table shows about 5,700 distinct CDR3 sequences, with approximately 20% occurring only once. This clonotype is medium-sized in the sample. The chain combines TRBV27 with TRBJ1-5; TRBD1 is a possible D gene (6 bases). The sequenced sample consisted of a population of CD138-negative cells sorted from bone marrow. The receptor was isolated from a donor over 35 with multiple myeloma. The CDR3: CASSLSNRVVGNQPQHF. The DNA of the CDR3 is TGTGCCAGCAGTTTATCAAACAGGGTCGTTGGCAATCAGCCCCAGCATTTT.